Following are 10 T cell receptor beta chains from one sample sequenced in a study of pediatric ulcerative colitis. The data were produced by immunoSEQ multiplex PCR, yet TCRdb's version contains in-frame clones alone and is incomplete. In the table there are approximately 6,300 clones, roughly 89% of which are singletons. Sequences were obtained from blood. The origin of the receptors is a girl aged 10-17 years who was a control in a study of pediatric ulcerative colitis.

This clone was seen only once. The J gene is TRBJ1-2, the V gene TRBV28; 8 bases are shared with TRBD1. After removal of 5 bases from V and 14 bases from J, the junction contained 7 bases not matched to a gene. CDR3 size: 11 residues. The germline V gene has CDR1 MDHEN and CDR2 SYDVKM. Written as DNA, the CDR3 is TGTGCCAGCAGTCTACAGGGGGTTGGGACCTTC. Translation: CASSLQGVGTF.

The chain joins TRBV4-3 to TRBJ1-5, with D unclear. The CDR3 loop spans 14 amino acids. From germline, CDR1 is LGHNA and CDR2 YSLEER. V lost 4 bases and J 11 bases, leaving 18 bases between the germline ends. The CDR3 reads CASSPSPGDRAQHF. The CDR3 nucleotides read TGCGCCAGCAGCCCCAGCCCCGGGGATCGAGCCCAGCATTTT.

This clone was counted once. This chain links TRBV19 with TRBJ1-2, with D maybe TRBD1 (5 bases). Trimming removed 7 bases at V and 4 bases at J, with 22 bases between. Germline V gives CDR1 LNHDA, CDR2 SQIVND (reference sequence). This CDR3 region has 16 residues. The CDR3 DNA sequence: TGTGCCAGTAACAATCAGGGAACTCGCGGGGGCTATGGCTACACCTTC. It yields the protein CASNNQGTRGGYGYTF. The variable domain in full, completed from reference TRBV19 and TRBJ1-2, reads DGGITQSPKYLFRKEGQNVTLSCEQNLNHDAMYWYRQDPGQGLRLIYYSQIVNDFQKGDIAEGYSVSREKKESFPLTVTSAQKNPTAFYLCASNNQGTRGGYGYTFGSGTRLTVV.

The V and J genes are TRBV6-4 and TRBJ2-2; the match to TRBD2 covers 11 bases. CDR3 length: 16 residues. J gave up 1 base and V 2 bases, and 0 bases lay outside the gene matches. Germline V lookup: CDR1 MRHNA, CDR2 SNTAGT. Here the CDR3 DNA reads TGTGCCAGCAGTGACGGGACTAGCGGGAACACCGGGGAGCTGTTTTTT. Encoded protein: CASSDGTSGNTGELFF.

In DNA, the CDR3 is TGTGCCAGCAGCGTAGCGGAGGGGATGTCAGATACGCAGTATTTT. Amino acids: CASSVAEGMSDTQYF. This rearrangement joins TRBV9 to TRBJ2-3; perhaps TRBD2 as D (6 bases). The germline CDR1 and CDR2 sequences are SGDLS and YYNGEE. Trimming took 0 bases from V and 4 from J, leaving 12 bases between them. The CDR3 runs 15 residues.

The CDR3 reads CASSHSFSLAGDEQFF. The DNA of the CDR3 is TGTGCCAGCAGCCATTCATTCTCCCTAGCGGGAGATGAGCAGTTCTTC. The gene calls are TRBV4-2 and TRBJ2-1, with 10 positions matching TRBD2. V lost 3 bases and J lost 8; bases outside the gene matches: 10. Germline CDR1 and CDR2: LGHNA and YNFKEQ. This CDR3 comprises 16 residues.

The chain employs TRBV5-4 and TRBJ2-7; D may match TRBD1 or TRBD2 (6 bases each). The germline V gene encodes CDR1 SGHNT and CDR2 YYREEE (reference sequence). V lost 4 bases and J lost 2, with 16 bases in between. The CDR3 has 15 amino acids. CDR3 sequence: CASSPLGRGAYEQYF. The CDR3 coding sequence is TGTGCCAGCAGCCCCTTGGGTAGGGGGGCCTACGAGCAGTACTTC.

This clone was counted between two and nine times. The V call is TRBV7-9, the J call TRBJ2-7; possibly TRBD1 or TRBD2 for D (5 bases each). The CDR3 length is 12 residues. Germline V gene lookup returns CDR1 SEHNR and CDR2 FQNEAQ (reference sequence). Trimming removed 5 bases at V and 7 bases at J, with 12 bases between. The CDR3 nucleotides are TGTGCCAGCAGCCAAACGGGGCCAGAGCAGTACTTC. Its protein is CASSQTGPEQYF.

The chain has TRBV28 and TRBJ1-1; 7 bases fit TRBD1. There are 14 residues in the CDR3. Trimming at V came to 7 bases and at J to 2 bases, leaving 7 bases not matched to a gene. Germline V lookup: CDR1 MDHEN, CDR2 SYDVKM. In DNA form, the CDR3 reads TGTGCCAGCAACAGGGGAAGGGCAAACACTGAAGCTTTCTTT. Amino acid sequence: CASNRGRANTEAFF.

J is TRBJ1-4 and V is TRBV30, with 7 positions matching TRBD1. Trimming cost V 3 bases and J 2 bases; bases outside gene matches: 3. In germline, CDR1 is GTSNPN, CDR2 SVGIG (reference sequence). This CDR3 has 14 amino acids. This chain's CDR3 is CAWRQQGTNEKLFF. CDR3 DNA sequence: TGTGCCTGGAGACAACAGGGGACTAATGAAAAACTGTTTTTT. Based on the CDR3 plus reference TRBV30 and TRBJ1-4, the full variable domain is SQTIHQWPATLVQPVGSPLSLECTVEGTSNPNLYWYRQAAGRGLQLLFYSVGIGQISSEVPQNLSASRPQDRQFILSSKKLLLSDSGFYLCAWRQQGTNEKLFFGSGTQLSVL.